This passage covers 20 T cell receptor beta chains from one sample sequenced in a study of human T cells and chemical hapten exposure. Time point here: patch test 2, 6 weeks after DPC sensitization. Specified treatment: therapeutic diphenylcyclopropenone sensitization with weekly scalp DPC. TCRdb recomputed calls from the RACE reads with MiXCR, one row per CDR3 protein. Here the sample spans approximately 350,000 distinct CDR3 sequences, roughly 6% being singletons. The sample here was whole blood, taken in connection with sensitization to the hapten diphenylcyclopropenone (DPC). These receptors all come from a woman in her late teens or twenties with alopecia areata. Some clones in this sample may be carry-over from other donors' samples.

The table lists this clonotype with many counts. The V gene is TRBV6-5, the J gene TRBJ1-1; 8 nucleotides line up with TRBD1. Germline V lookup: CDR1 MNHEY, CDR2 SVGAGI. Unmatched junction bases numbered 6, after V lost 5 bases and J lost 4 bases. The CDR3 covers 14 residues. CDR3 sequence (DNA): TGTGCCAGCAGTCCGACAGGGGTGTTCACTGAAGCTTTCTTT. This gives the protein CASSPTGVFTEAFF.

The table lists this clonotype with a few counts. The genes are TRBV6-5 and TRBJ2-7; TRBD1 agrees at 7 bases. V was clipped by 0 bases and J by 5 bases; unmatched bases: 7. The CDR3 length is 15 residues. CDR1 is MNHEY, CDR2 SVGAGI, per germline. CDR3 amino acids: CASSYSRQGPNEQYF. Here the CDR3 DNA reads TGTGCCAGCAGTTACTCAAGACAGGGACCCAACGAGCAGTACTTC.

This clonotype was observed many times. The chain combines TRBV12-3 or TRBV12-4 with TRBJ1-1, with D possibly TRBD1 on 5 matching bases. V lost 7 bases and J lost 5, with 14 bases in between. CDR3 length: 13 amino acids. DNA for the CDR3: TGTGCCAGCACCACGAGTCGGGGGACTGAAGCTTTCTTT. This gives the protein CASTTSRGTEAFF.

This clonotype occurred a few times. The chain is built from TRBV28 and TRBJ2-4; tentative D call: TRBD2 (6 bases). V gave up 3 bases and J gave up 7 bases, with 10 bases separating them. The CDR3 has 13 amino acids. Germline assignment: CDR1 MDHEN and CDR2 SYDVKM. In DNA form, the CDR3 reads TGTGCCAGCAGTTTTGGGGGGTTCAACATTCAGTACTTC. The encoded protein is CASSFGGFNIQYF. Full variable domain (rest looked up from reference TRBV28 and TRBJ2-4): DVKVTQSSRYLVKRTGEKVFLECVQDMDHENMFWYRQDPGLGLRLIYFSYDVKMKEKGDIPEGYSVSREKKERFSLILESASTNQTSMYLCASSFGGFNIQYFGAGTRLSVL.

This clonotype was detected only a few times. J is TRBJ1-2 and V is TRBV28; D is possibly TRBD1 (6 bases). CDR1 is MDHEN and CDR2 is SYDVKM in the germline V gene. This CDR3 spans 13 amino acids. V lost 4 bases and J 7 bases, leaving 13 bases between the germline ends. The CDR3 sequence: CASSSGGRIGYTF. DNA of the CDR3: TGTGCCAGCAGTTCCGGGGGGCGTATTGGCTACACCTTC.

This clonotype was found many times. The rearrangement joins TRBV7-2 to TRBJ2-3, with D hard to call. V was clipped by 5 bases and J by 3 bases, with 9 bases between them. The CDR3 totals 13 residues. Germline lookup yields CDR1 SGHTA and CDR2 FQGNSA. This CDR3 is CASSEIITDTQYF. The CDR3 DNA follows: TGTGCCAGCAGCGAAATAATAACAGATACGCAGTATTTT.

The chain has TRBV7-6 and TRBJ1-5, with D hard to call. Germline V gives CDR1 SGHVS, CDR2 FNYEAQ. With 0 bases removed from V and 4 bases from J, the gap between germline ends came to 7 bases. The CDR3 consists of 14 residues. CDR3 in DNA: TGTGCCAGCAGCTTAGCAAACGGAAATCAGCCCCAGCATTTT. Its translation is CASSLANGNQPQHF.

As concerns this clonotype: This sequence may be a read error, since a much larger clone differs from it by one base. The rearrangement joins TRBV19 to TRBJ2-3; a weak D match, TRBD2 (5 bases). Germline lookup yields CDR1 LNHDA and CDR2 SQIVND (reference sequence). The CDR3 is 16 residues long. CDR3 sequence reads: CASKKGSTASTDTLYF. CDR3 DNA sequence: TGTGCCAGTAAAAAAGGGTCAACAGCTAGCACAGATACGCTGTATTTT.

The gene calls are TRBV6-5 and TRBJ1-1, with TRBD1 matching over 7 bases. The CDR3 totals 15 residues. Trimming at V came to 7 bases and at J to 3 bases, leaving 11 bases not matched to a gene. Germline lookup yields CDR1 MNHEY and CDR2 SVGAGI. CDR3 sequence: CASTPAGQTYTEAFF. The CDR3 DNA follows: TGTGCCAGCACCCCGGCGGGACAGACGTACACTGAAGCTTTCTTT.

This clonotype showed up just a few times. The chain uses TRBV12-3 or TRBV12-4 and TRBJ1-1; TRBD1 might be the D (5 bases). Deletions cut 9 bases from V and 5 bases from J, with 16 bases between. This CDR3 spans 13 amino acids. CDR3 residues: CASGGSLGTEAFF. Written as DNA, the CDR3 is TGTGCCAGTGGGGGGAGTTTGGGGACTGAAGCTTTCTTT.

The genes are TRBV29-1 and TRBJ1-1, with a weak D call TRBD1 (6 bases). The CDR3 has 11 amino acids. Germline CDR1 reads SQVTM; CDR2 reads ANQGSEA. CDR3 sequence: CSVSSGTEAFF. CDR3 in DNA: TGCAGTGTCTCAAGCGGGACAGAAGCTTTCTTT.

This clonotype was observed at least ten times. The rearrangement links TRBV12-3 or TRBV12-4 to TRBJ2-3, with TRBD2 matching over 11 bases. This CDR3 has 18 amino acids. Trimming at V came to 4 bases and at J to 1 base, leaving 10 bases not matched to a gene. The CDR3 coding sequence is TGTGCCAGCAGTTCCACTAGCGGGGGCGCCCCACGCACAGATACGCAGTATTTT. This translates into CASSSTSGGAPRTDTQYF.

This clonotype was recorded at least ten times. The DNA of the CDR3 is TGTGCCAGCAGCCCCCGGGGCGCCGGTAACTCTGGAAACACCATATATTTT. Its protein is CASSPRGAGNSGNTIYF. V usage is TRBV9 and J usage is TRBJ1-3; D is possibly TRBD1 (5 bases). V was cut by 4 bases and J by 0 bases, with 17 bases left in between. Germline CDR1 is SGDLS and CDR2 is YYNGEE. The CDR3 covers 17 residues.

This clonotype has a handful of counts. This sequence joins TRBV18 and TRBJ1-6; a possible D gene is TRBD1 (6 bases). V lost 6 bases and J lost 14, with 20 bases in between. The germline V gene encodes CDR1 KGHSH and CDR2 LQKENI. The CDR3 runs to 14 residues. CDR3 nucleotide sequence: TGTGCCAGCTCCGAGACAGGCCTTAGGTGGGCCCTCCACTTT. Its translation: CASSETGLRWALHF.

V gene TRBV7-2 combines with J gene TRBJ2-1; 7 bases agree with TRBD1. The V segment lost 3 bases and the J segment 1 base; nucleotides outside the gene matches: 3. The CDR3 runs 15 residues. Germline assignment: CDR1 SGHTA and CDR2 FQGNSA. CDR3 DNA sequence: TGTGCCAGCAGCTTTTCACAGGGGTCCTACAATGAGCAGTTCTTC. Translating it yields CASSFSQGSYNEQFF.

This clonotype occurred many times. V and J are TRBV12-3 or TRBV12-4 and TRBJ1-1; D is uncertain. This CDR3 is 13 amino acids long. V lost 8 bases, J lost 4 bases, and 14 bases lay in between. CDR3: CASLDPAVTEAFF. CDR3 sequence (DNA): TGTGCCAGCTTGGACCCGGCGGTCACTGAAGCTTTCTTT.

This clonotype was seen repeatedly, ten times or more. The J gene is TRBJ1-1, the V gene TRBV29-1, with D perhaps TRBD1 (6 bases). Trimming removed 6 bases from V and 7 bases from J, with 18 bases in between. Germline CDR1 and CDR2: SQVTM and ANQGSEA. CDR3 length: 13 residues. The CDR3 protein is CSVLDSWAGEAFF. As DNA, the CDR3 is TGCAGCGTCCTGGACAGCTGGGCGGGTGAAGCTTTCTTT.

A few counts support this clonotype. The gene calls are TRBV6-5 and TRBJ1-2; a weak D match, TRBD1 (5 bases). CDR3 size: 15 residues. V lost 0 bases, J lost 4 bases, and 12 bases lay in between. Looked up from germline, CDR1 is MNHEY and CDR2 is SVGAGI. The CDR3 protein is CASSYSWGLGYGYTF. DNA for the CDR3: TGTGCCAGCAGTTACTCATGGGGCCTAGGCTATGGCTACACCTTC.

This clonotype was recorded a few times. The chain has TRBV6-6 and TRBJ2-1, with D maybe TRBD2 (5 bases). The CDR3 is made up of 14 amino acids. Trimming stripped 6 bases from V and 6 bases from J, with 15 bases between. Germline V gene data show CDR1 as MNHNY and CDR2 as SVGAGI (reference sequence). CDR3 bases: TGTGCCAGCAGCCCCGTAGACTACCCCAATGAGCAGTTCTTC. Protein: CASSPVDYPNEQFF.

This clonotype came up a few times. The CDR3 DNA reads as TGTGCCAGCAGCAAAGGGACAGTCACCGGGGAGCTGTTTTTT. Translation: CASSKGTVTGELFF. This chain connects TRBV3-1 to TRBJ2-2; 7 nucleotides match TRBD1. The CDR3 loop spans 14 amino acids. V was clipped by 5 bases and J by 4 bases; unmatched bases: 4. Germline V gene sequence: CDR1 LGHDT, CDR2 YNNKEL (reference sequence).